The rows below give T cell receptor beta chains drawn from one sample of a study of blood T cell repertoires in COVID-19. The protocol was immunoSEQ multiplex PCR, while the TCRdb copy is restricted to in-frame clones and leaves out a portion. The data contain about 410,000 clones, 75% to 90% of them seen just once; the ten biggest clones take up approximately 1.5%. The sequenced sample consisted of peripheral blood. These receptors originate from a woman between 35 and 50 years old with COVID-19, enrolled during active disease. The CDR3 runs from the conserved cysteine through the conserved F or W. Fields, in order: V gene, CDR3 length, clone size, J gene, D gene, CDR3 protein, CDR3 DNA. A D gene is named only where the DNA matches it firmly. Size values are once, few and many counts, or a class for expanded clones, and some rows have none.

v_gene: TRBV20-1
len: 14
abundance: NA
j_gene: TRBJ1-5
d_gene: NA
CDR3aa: CSASPRDTYQPQHF
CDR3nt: TGCAGTGCTAGTCCCCGGGACACCTATCAGCCCCAGCATTTT

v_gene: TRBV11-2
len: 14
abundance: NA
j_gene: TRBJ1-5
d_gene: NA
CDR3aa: CASSGQGGDQPQHF
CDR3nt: TGTGCCAGCAGCGGGCAGGGCGGAGATCAGCCCCAGCATTTT

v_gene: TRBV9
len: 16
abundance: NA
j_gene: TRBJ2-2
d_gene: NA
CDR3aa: CASSVTDSMNTGELFF
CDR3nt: TGTGCCAGCAGCGTAACGGACAGTATGAACACCGGGGAGCTGTTTTTT

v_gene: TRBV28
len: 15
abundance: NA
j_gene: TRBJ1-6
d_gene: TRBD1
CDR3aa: CASSRVTGMNSPLHF
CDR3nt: TGTGCCAGCAGTCGAGTGACAGGGATGAATTCACCCCTCCACTTT

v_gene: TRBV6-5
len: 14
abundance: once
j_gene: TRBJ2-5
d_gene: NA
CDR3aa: CASRRHGNQETQYF
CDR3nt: TGTGCCAGCAGACGCCACGGTAACCAAGAGACCCAGTACTTC

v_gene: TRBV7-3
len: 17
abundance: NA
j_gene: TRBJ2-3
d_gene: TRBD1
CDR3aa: CASSQVGQGSPADTQYF
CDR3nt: TGTGCCAGCAGCCAAGTAGGACAGGGTTCTCCCGCAGATACGCAGTATTTT

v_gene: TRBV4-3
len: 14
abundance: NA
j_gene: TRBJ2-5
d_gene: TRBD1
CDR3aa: CASSPQTGGETQYF
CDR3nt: TGCGCCAGCAGCCCCCAAACAGGGGGAGAGACCCAGTACTTC

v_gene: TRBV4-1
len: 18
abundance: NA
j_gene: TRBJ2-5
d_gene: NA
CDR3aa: CASSQEKWDISEQETQYF
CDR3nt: TGCGCCAGCAGCCAAGAGAAATGGGATATTAGCGAGCAAGAGACCCAGTACTTC

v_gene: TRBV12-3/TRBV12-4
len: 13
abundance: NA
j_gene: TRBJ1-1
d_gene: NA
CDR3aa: CASSRTSATGAFF
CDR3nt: TGTGCCAGCAGCCGAACCTCCGCGACAGGAGCTTTCTTT

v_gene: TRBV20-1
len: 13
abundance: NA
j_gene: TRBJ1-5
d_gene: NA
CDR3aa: CSASVPGSVAQHF
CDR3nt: TGCAGTGCTAGTGTTCCAGGTAGTGTGGCCCAGCATTTT

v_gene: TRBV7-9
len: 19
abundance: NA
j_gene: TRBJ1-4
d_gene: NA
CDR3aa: CASSLAGATRSGTNEKLFF
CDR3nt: TGTGCCAGCAGCTTAGCAGGGGCGACTCGGTCTGGAACTAATGAAAAACTGTTTTTT

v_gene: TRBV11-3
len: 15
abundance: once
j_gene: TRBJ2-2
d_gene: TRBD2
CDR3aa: CASSRHSGSEGELFF
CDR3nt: TGTGCCAGCAGCCGCCATAGCGGGAGCGAGGGGGAGCTGTTTTTT

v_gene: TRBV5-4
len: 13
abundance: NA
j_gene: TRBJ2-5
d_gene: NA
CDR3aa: CASSLGGQETQYF
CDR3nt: TGTGCCAGCAGCTTGGGCGGACAAGAGACCCAGTACTTC

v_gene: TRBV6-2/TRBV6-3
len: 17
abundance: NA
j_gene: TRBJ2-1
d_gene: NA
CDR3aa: CASSYSPGHSSYNEQFF
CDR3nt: TGTGCCAGCAGTTATTCGCCGGGTCATAGCTCCTACAATGAGCAGTTCTTC

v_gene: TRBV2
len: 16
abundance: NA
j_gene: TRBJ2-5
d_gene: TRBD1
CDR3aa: CASSEAGTGVLETQYF
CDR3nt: TGTGCCAGCAGTGAAGCCGGGACAGGGGTTTTAGAGACCCAGTACTTC

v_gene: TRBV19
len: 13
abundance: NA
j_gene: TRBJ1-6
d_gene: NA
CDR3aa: CASKVGGNSPLHF
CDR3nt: TGTGCCAGTAAGGTGGGGGGGAATTCACCCCTCCACTTT

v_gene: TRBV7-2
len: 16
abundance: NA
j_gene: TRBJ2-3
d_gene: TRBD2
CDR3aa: CASSLIAGGPLDTQYF
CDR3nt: TGTGCCAGCAGCTTAATAGCGGGGGGACCCCTGGATACGCAGTATTTT

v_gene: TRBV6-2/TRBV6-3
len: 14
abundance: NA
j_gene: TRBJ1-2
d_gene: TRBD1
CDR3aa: CASSPQGVVGGYTF
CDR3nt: TGTGCCAGCAGCCCTCAGGGGGTGGTAGGTGGCTACACCTTC

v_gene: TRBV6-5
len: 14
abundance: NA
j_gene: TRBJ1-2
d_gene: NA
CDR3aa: CASSYSEGLYGYTF
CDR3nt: TGTGCCAGCAGTTACTCGGAGGGGCTGTATGGCTACACCTTC

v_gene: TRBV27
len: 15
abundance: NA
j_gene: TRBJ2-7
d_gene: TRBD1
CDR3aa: CASSFAGTGAYEQYF
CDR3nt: TGTGCCAGCAGTTTTGCCGGGACAGGAGCCTACGAGCAGTACTTC

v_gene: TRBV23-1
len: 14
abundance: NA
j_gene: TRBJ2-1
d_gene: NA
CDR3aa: CASSLRQADNEQFF
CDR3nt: TGCGCCAGCAGTCTCCGACAGGCTGACAATGAGCAGTTCTTC

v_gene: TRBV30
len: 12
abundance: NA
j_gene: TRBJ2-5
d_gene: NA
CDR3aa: CAWSSGIETQYF
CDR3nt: TGTGCCTGGAGTTCCGGGATCGAGACCCAGTACTTC

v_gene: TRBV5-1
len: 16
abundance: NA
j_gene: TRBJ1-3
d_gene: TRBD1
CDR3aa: CASSFQQGYSGNTIYF
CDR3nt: TGCGCCAGCAGTTTTCAACAGGGGTACTCTGGAAACACCATATATTTT

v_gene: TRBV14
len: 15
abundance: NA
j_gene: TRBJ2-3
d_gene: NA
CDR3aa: CASSHRFGSTDTQYF
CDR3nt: TGTGCCAGCAGCCACAGGTTTGGTAGCACAGATACGCAGTATTTT

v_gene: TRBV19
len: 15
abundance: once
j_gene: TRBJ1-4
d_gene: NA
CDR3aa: CASSIGQTVNEKLFF
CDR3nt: TGTGCCAGTAGTATAGGGCAAACCGTCAATGAAAAACTGTTTTTT

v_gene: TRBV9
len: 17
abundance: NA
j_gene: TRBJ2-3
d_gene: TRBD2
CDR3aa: CASSVQTSGGITDTQYF
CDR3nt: TGTGCCAGCAGCGTACAGACTAGCGGGGGAATCACAGATACGCAGTATTTT

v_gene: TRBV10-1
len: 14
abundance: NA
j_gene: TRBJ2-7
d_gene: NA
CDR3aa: CASRPQGKEVEQYF
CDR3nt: TGCGCCAGCAGACCTCAGGGTAAGGAAGTGGAGCAGTACTTC

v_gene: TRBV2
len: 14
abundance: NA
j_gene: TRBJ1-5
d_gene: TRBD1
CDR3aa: CASSRTGYNQPQHF
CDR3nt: TGTGCCAGCAGCCGGACAGGTTACAATCAGCCCCAGCATTTT